This entry lists 19 T cell receptor beta chains sequenced from one sample in a study of metastatic and nonmetastatic thyroid tumors. Before thyroid surgery, none of the patients had received any treatment. TCRdb re-called the PCR reads through MiXCR. The sample lists fewer than 35,000 clones, 15% to 20% seen once, with over 9.5% in the top ten. The sequenced material came from blood. These receptors were taken from a female donor with papillary thyroid cancer or a benign thyroid nodule (not recorded which). Some clones in this sample may be carry-over from other donors' samples.

A note on this clone: A read error may account for a junction end that differs from germline. The chain links TRBV20-1 to TRBJ1-2; TRBD1 matches 7 bases. CDR1 is DFQATT and CDR2 is SNEGSKA in the germline V gene (reference sequence). This CDR3 has 12 amino acids. The CDR3 coding sequence is TGCGGTGCTAGCAGGGGGGACTATGGCTACACCTTC. It translates to CGASRGDYGYTF.

About this clone itself: A read error may account for a junction end that differs from germline. CDR3: CASSFDPDRPTYDQYF. CDR3 sequence (DNA): TGTGCCAGCAGTTTTGATCCGGACAGGCCCACCTACGATCAGTACTTT. The rearrangement uses TRBV28 and TRBJ2-7, with 7 bases lining up with TRBD1. This CDR3 region has 16 residues. Germline V lookup: CDR1 MDHEN, CDR2 SYDVKM.

There are a few counts of this clone. Mismatch with germline at one junction end may stem from a read error. The rearrangement uses TRBV28 and TRBJ2-5, with a weak D call TRBD1 (8 bases). This CDR3 has 15 amino acids. Germline V lookup: CDR1 MDHEN, CDR2 SYDVKM. The CDR3 protein is CASLTGGADQENQYF. CDR3 nucleotide sequence: TGTGCCAGCCTAACAGGGGGGGCTGACCAAGAGAACCAGTACTTC.

The V call is TRBV27, the J call TRBJ2-7, with 10 bases that match TRBD1. V lost 5 bases, J lost 4 bases, and 8 bases stayed unmatched. CDR1 MNHEY and CDR2 SMNVEV come from the germline V gene (reference sequence). There are 15 residues in the CDR3. The CDR3 here is CASSMTGGTRYEQYF. The CDR3 nucleotides read TGTGCCAGCAGTATGACAGGGGGCACTCGGTACGAGCAGTACTTC.

This clone came up many times. The chain has TRBV12-3 or TRBV12-4 and TRBJ1-1; D gene unclear. The CDR3 length is 12 residues. V gave up 2 bases and J gave up 10 bases, with 11 bases separating them. In nucleotides, the CDR3 is TGTGCCAGCAGTTTACGGAACAACCGAGCTTTCTTT. It codes for CASSLRNNRAFF.

By proportion, this clone is medium-sized. The chain uses TRBV2 and TRBJ2-7; D is unclear. Germline V gene data show CDR1 as SNHLY and CDR2 as FYNNEI. V was cut by 8 bases and J by 2 bases, with 7 bases left in between. The CDR3 has 11 residues. This chain's CDR3 is CASLSTYEQYF. The CDR3 DNA follows: TGTGCCAGCCTTAGTACCTACGAGCAGTACTTC.

This clone appeared a few times. The chain recombines TRBV2 with TRBJ2-1; D is undetermined. Germline values: CDR1 SNHLY, CDR2 FYNNEI. This CDR3 is built from 14 residues. V was clipped by 5 bases and J by 4 bases, with 12 bases between them. CDR3 region: CASSSGVRYNEQFF. CDR3 nucleotide sequence: TGTGCCAGCAGTTCAGGTGTCCGTTACAATGAGCAGTTCTTC.

This chain joins TRBV28 and TRBJ2-5; TRBD2 agrees at 7 bases. The CDR3 consists of 16 residues. Per germline, CDR1 MDHEN and CDR2 SYDVKM. V gave up 3 bases and J gave up 6 bases; unmatched junction bases: 13. CDR3 nucleotide sequence: TGTGCCAGCAGTTTTCTGACTAGCTCACGGGGGAAGACCCAGTACTTC. This translates into CASSFLTSSRGKTQYF.

This clone occurred many times. The rearrangement links TRBV19 to TRBJ2-1; a possible D gene is TRBD2 (6 bases). Trimming shortened V by 5 bases and J by 6 bases, and 14 bases separated the two germline ends. This CDR3 has 14 amino acids. Germline lookup yields CDR1 LNHDA and CDR2 SQIVND (reference sequence). CDR3 loop: CASSPWDSPNEQFF. CDR3 bases: TGTGCCAGTAGTCCCTGGGACTCCCCCAATGAGCAGTTCTTC.

This clone showed up many times. The genes are TRBV5-1 and TRBJ1-5; maybe TRBD1 (5 bases). The germline V gene encodes CDR1 SGHRS and CDR2 YFSETQ. This CDR3 is 15 amino acids long. V was trimmed by 0 bases and J by 0 bases, leaving 7 bases between them. CDR3 loop: CASSLGDYSNQPQHF. The CDR3 bases are TGCGCCAGCAGCTTGGGGGACTATAGCAATCAGCCCCAGCATTTT.

This clone was found a few times. The chain is built from TRBV4-2 and TRBJ1-1, with TRBD1 matching 9 bases. The ends lost 2 bases at V and 6 bases at J; junction bases unmatched: 4. Per the germline V gene, CDR1 is LGHNA and CDR2 is YNFKEQ. The CDR3 consists of 14 residues. The CDR3 bases are TGTGCCAGCAGCCAAACAGGGGGCCAGGCTGAAGCTTTCTTT. Amino acid sequence: CASSQTGGQAEAFF.

This clone was recorded at least ten times. The V gene is TRBV4-1, the J gene TRBJ1-5; D is possibly TRBD1 (6 bases). Germline V gene lookup returns CDR1 MGHRA and CDR2 YSYEKL. The CDR3 has 16 amino acids. V dropped 1 base and J dropped 6 bases, with 16 bases sitting between them. The CDR3 sequence: CASSQGSAGVGQPQHF. CDR3 coding DNA: TGCGCCAGCAGCCAAGGTTCGGCAGGGGTGGGTCAGCCCCAGCATTTT.

This clone was seen a single time. The V and J genes are TRBV7-9 and TRBJ2-1; 10 bases are a match to TRBD1. V was clipped by 5 bases and J by 7 bases; unmatched bases: 5. The germline V gene has CDR1 SEHNR and CDR2 FQNEAQ (reference sequence). The CDR3 is 14 amino acids. CDR3: CASSRQGASNEQFF. Here the CDR3 DNA reads TGTGCCAGCAGCCGACAGGGGGCTTCGAATGAGCAGTTCTTC.

For this clone: At one end the junction does not follow the germline gene, possibly because of a read error. The V and J genes are TRBV20-1 and TRBJ2-2, with D possibly being TRBD2 (7 bases). CDR1 is DFQATT, CDR2 SNEGSKA, per germline (reference sequence). The CDR3 contains 14 residues. The CDR3 is CSASGGANTVELFF. The CDR3 coding sequence is TGCAGTGCTAGTGGGGGGGCGAACACCGTGGAGCTGTTTTTT.

This clone occurred many times. The chain combines TRBV29-1 with TRBJ2-6; the D is unclear. The germline gives CDR1 SQVTM, CDR2 ANQGSEA. V gave up 4 bases and J gave up 3 bases, with 13 bases separating them. This CDR3 has 15 residues. In DNA, the CDR3 is TGCAGCGTTGGATCTTTAGGGAATGGGGCCAACGTCCTGACTTTC. It yields the protein CSVGSLGNGANVLTF.

This clone was seen many times. This chain uses TRBV29-1 with TRBJ2-7; tentative D call: TRBD2 (6 bases). Germline-derived CDR1 and CDR2 are SQVTM and ANQGSEA. V lost 0 bases to trimming and J lost 5 bases, with 17 bases between them. This CDR3 has 15 amino acids. CDR3 coding DNA: TGCAGCGTTGAAGATACTAGCACGGGTCCCGACGAGCAGTACTTC. Its translation is CSVEDTSTGPDEQYF.

This clone was seen a few times. The chain has TRBV18 and TRBJ1-2; the match to TRBD1 covers 7 bases. The CDR3 totals 13 residues. Trimming took 2 bases from V and 6 from J; bases not matched to a gene: 3. The germline gives CDR1 KGHSH, CDR2 LQKENI. CDR3 in amino acids: CASSPNRGHGYTF. Here the CDR3 DNA reads TGTGCCAGCTCACCAAACAGGGGACATGGCTACACCTTC.

In this sample, this clone turned up many times. The DNA for the CDR3 is TGCGCCAGCTCGCCGGTATTCGGCAATCAGCCCCAGCATTTT. Protein: CASSPVFGNQPQHF. The chain combines TRBV5-1 with TRBJ1-5; D is uncertain. The CDR3 runs 14 residues. The V and J ends lost 7 bases and 2 bases respectively, with 13 bases between them. Germline-derived CDR1 and CDR2 are SGHRS and YFSETQ.

By share of the sample, this clone is medium-sized (0.01 to 0.1%). V and J are TRBV6-1 and TRBJ2-7; 8 bases are shared with TRBD1. Per germline, CDR1 MNHNS and CDR2 SASEGT. The V and J ends lost 6 bases and 7 bases, in that order; junction bases with no gene match: 8. The CDR3 is 13 amino acids. CDR3: CASSWGQVPEQYF. In DNA, the CDR3 is TGTGCCAGCAGCTGGGGACAGGTTCCTGAGCAGTACTTC.